This entry is about one T cell receptor beta chain. This sample is part of a study of blood T cell repertoires in COVID-19. Across the whole study: COVID-19 samples collected from the United States, Italy and Spain covered acute and convalescent phases.

The V segment lost 4 bases and the J segment 1 base; nucleotides outside the gene matches: 8. This CDR3 has 16 amino acids. Germline CDR1 reads MNHEY; CDR2 reads SVGEGT. Generated by immunoSEQ multiplex PCR, the TCRdb table keeps only in-frame clones and is missing some. Altogether around 51,000 clones are present, 70% to 90% being singletons, with the ten largest covering over 3.5%. V gene TRBV6-2 or TRBV6-3 combines with J gene TRBJ2-3; 7 bases map to TRBD2. Sequencing was carried out using peripheral blood. This TCR was sampled from a man aged 80 or over with active COVID-19. CDR3 nucleotides: TGTGCCAGCAGTTCTCTCTGGGCGGGGGGCACAGATACGCAGTATTTT. Translating gives CASSSLWAGGTDTQYF.